Below are 8 T cell receptor beta chains sequenced from a single sample in a study of long-term antiretroviral therapy in people with HIV. The libraries were made with immunoSEQ v3.0 at survey level. The protocol was immunoSEQ multiplex PCR, while the TCRdb copy is restricted to in-frame clones and leaves out a portion. The sample has 5,700 or so clones; 78% are singletons. The sample consisted of unsorted PBMCs, taken 1.8 years before starting antiretroviral therapy. These receptors all stem from a man in his forties with HIV.

The CDR3 loop reads CASGRDTSFTDTQYF. The CDR3 region has the DNA TGCGCCAGCGGACGGGACACATCCTTCACAGATACGCAGTATTTT. This chain joins TRBV5-1 and TRBJ2-3; D may be TRBD1 (6 bases). Germline lookup yields CDR1 SGHRS and CDR2 YFSETQ. V lost 7 bases to trimming and J lost 2 bases, with 17 bases between them. This CDR3 contains 15 residues.

This chain connects TRBV9 to TRBJ2-2; D is uncertain. The V gene's germline CDR1 is SGDLS and CDR2 YYNGEE. The germline V and J ends were trimmed by 0 bases and 0 bases, with 6 bases remaining between them. This CDR3 region has 15 residues. This CDR3 reads CASSVAPANTGELFF. CDR3 sequence (DNA): TGTGCCAGCAGCGTAGCTCCCGCGAACACCGGGGAGCTGTTTTTT.

CDR3 sequence: CASSTGTSTETQYF. Here the CDR3 DNA reads TGTGCCAGTAGCACCGGGACTAGCACAGAGACCCAGTACTTC. The rearrangement joins TRBV19 to TRBJ2-5; 9 bases are a match to TRBD2. J was trimmed by 4 bases and V by 6 bases; bases with no gene match: 6. From germline, CDR1 is LNHDA and CDR2 SQIVND (reference sequence). The CDR3 has 14 residues.

This sequence joins TRBV28 and TRBJ2-7; D call uncertain. Germline CDR1 reads MDHEN; CDR2 reads SYDVKM. The length of the CDR3 is 11 residues. V gave up 5 bases and J gave up 6 bases, with 8 bases separating them. The CDR3 DNA is TGTGCCAGCAGTCCCCTAATCGAGCAGTACTTC. Amino acids: CASSPLIEQYF.

The rearrangement uses TRBV29-1 and TRBJ2-5, with 7 positions matching TRBD1. The CDR3 is made up of 12 amino acids. CDR1 and CDR2 from the germline V gene are SQVTM and ANQGSEA. V shed 7 bases and J 5 bases; nucleotides not matched to a gene: 7. CDR3 sequence reads: CSARQGQETQYF. CDR3 DNA sequence: TGCAGCGCCCGACAGGGACAGGAGACCCAGTACTTC.

CDR3 loop: CASSDGWTLEAPEQYF. In DNA, the CDR3 is TGTGCCAGCAGTGACGGGTGGACTCTAGAAGCCCCCGAGCAGTACTTC. The genes are TRBV27 and TRBJ2-7; weak D call: TRBD2 (5 bases). The CDR3 length is 16 residues. Trimming removed 5 bases from V and 6 bases from J, with 23 bases in between. Per the germline V gene, CDR1 is MNHEY and CDR2 is SMNVEV (reference sequence).

This clone was found a few times. The chain is built from TRBV27 and TRBJ1-2; 7 bases are a match to TRBD1. The germline gives CDR1 MNHEY, CDR2 SMNVEV (reference sequence). This CDR3 comprises 13 residues. V shed 3 bases, J shed 6 bases, and the junction held 4 bases outside the gene matches. The CDR3 spells CASSFRTGDGYTF. In DNA form, the CDR3 reads TGTGCCAGCAGTTTCCGGACAGGTGATGGCTACACCTTC.

This rearrangement joins TRBV5-8 to TRBJ2-3; D gene uncertain. Germline V CDR1 and CDR2: SGHTS, YDEGEE. V lost 9 bases to trimming and J lost 0 bases, with 14 bases between them. This CDR3 spans 14 amino acids. The CDR3 reads CATRTLVSTDTQYF. DNA for the CDR3: TGTGCCACCCGGACGTTAGTTAGCACAGATACGCAGTATTTT. Looking up the rest from reference TRBV5-8 and TRBJ2-3 gives the full variable domain: EAGVTQSPTHLIKTRGQQATLRCSPISGHTSVYWYQQALGLGLQFLLWYDEGEERNRGNFPPRFSGRQFPNYSSELNVNALELEDSALYLCATRTLVSTDTQYFGPGTRLTVL.